This entry concerns a single T cell receptor beta chain. These data come from a study of blood T cell repertoires in COVID-19. Repertoires were generated with immunoSEQ multiplex PCR, while TCRdb's copy carries only in-frame clones and drops some. The sample lists under 60,000 clones, 90% seen once, with roughly 3.9% in the top ten. Sequencing was done on a sample of peripheral blood. This clonotype originated in a man in his fifties or sixties with acute or convalescent COVID-19.

CDR3 in amino acids: CASTRQGDGYTF. DNA for the CDR3: TGTGCCAGCACCCGACAGGGGGATGGCTACACCTTC. The rearrangement links TRBV2 to TRBJ1-2, with 9 bases that match TRBD1. Germline CDR1 and CDR2: SNHLY and FYNNEI. Trimming cost V 7 bases and J 6 bases; bases outside gene matches: 3. The CDR3 totals 12 residues.